Sequencing of this TCR beta chain was carried out in a study of identical twins. TCRdb analysed the 5' RACE reads with MiXCR anew, one entry per CDR3 protein. The sample consists of about 730,000 distinct CDR3 sequences, around 20% of them appearing once. This clonotype showed up just a few times. The CDR3 loop spans 12 amino acids. CDR1 is MNHEY, CDR2 SMNVEV, per germline (reference sequence). Between the trimmed V and J ends, which lost 8 bases and 4 bases, there was a span of 8 bases. These data also featured in a second study, about T cells expressing NK-cell markers.

The sequence derives from a woman between 18 and 30 years old in good health. What was sequenced was PBMCs. The V and J genes are TRBV27 and TRBJ2-2; no firm D call. The CDR3 loop is CASRHGTGELFF. DNA for the CDR3: TGTGCCAGCCGCCATGGCACCGGGGAGCTGTTTTTT.